A single sample gave rise to the 15 T cell receptor beta chains below, sequenced in a study of control samples from healthy donors and cancer patients. Method: immunoSEQ multiplex PCR; TCRdb's copy keeps in-frame clones and lacks some. The profile shows about 250,000 clones, roughly 87% of them singletons. The source material was PBMCs. The receptors were sampled from a woman aged 60-75 years with lung cancer.

The chain is built from TRBV16 and TRBJ1-3; tentative D call: TRBD1 (6 bases). CDR1 and CDR2 from the germline V gene are KGHSY and FQNENV. Trimming removed 0 bases from V and 2 bases from J, with 8 bases in between. The CDR3 is made up of 15 amino acids. Here the CDR3 reads CASSQSRGTGNTIYF. The CDR3 DNA is TGTGCCAGCAGCCAATCCAGGGGAACTGGAAACACCATATATTTT.

V usage is TRBV7-3 and J usage is TRBJ1-2; tentative D call: TRBD1 (6 bases). CDR1 is SGHTA, CDR2 FQGTGA, per germline. The CDR3 loop spans 14 amino acids. V was clipped by 5 bases and J by 2 bases, with 12 bases between them. Here the CDR3 DNA reads TGTGCCAGCAGCCCGGACAGCTTCAACTATGGCTACACCTTC. It specifies CASSPDSFNYGYTF.

The rearrangement joins TRBV18 to TRBJ2-6; D remains ambiguous. The V gene lost 1 base and the J gene lost 4 bases, with 8 bases spanning the gap. The CDR3 is 15 residues long. Germline CDR1 and CDR2: KGHSH and LQKENI. CDR3 nucleotide sequence: TGTGCCAGCTCACCACAGGGCCTCGGGGCCAACGTCCTGACTTTC. This sequence encodes CASSPQGLGANVLTF.

This clone has just a few counts. The rearrangement links TRBV19 to TRBJ2-1; TRBD2 matches 7 bases. Looked up from germline, CDR1 is LNHDA and CDR2 is SQIVND (reference sequence). This CDR3 contains 12 residues. With V trimmed by 6 bases and J by 7 bases, 3 bases remained unmatched. This CDR3 is CASRGGRNEQFF. Here the CDR3 DNA reads TGTGCCAGTAGGGGAGGGAGGAATGAGCAGTTCTTC.

Only a few counts were recorded for this clone. This rearrangement joins TRBV7-2 to TRBJ2-1, with D perhaps TRBD1 (5 bases). Trimming stripped 4 bases from V and 2 bases from J, with 12 bases between. Germline CDR1 SGHTA, CDR2 FQGNSA. There are 15 residues in the CDR3. The CDR3 DNA reads as TGTGCCAGCAGCTCGACAGCAACAACCTACAATGAGCAGTTCTTC. Protein product: CASSSTATTYNEQFF.

The V gene is TRBV23-1, the J gene TRBJ2-7, with a tentative D call TRBD1 (5 bases). TRBV23-1 is an ORF, and what it does is uncertain. V shed 1 base and J shed 6 bases, with 16 bases lying between them. The CDR3 consists of 15 residues. The CDR3 DNA reads TGCGCCAGCAGTCAATATCCAGGGTCAAAAGGCGAGCAGTACTTC. Translation: CASSQYPGSKGEQYF.

The chain uses TRBV7-3 and TRBJ2-3, with D unclear. This CDR3 comprises 14 residues. Per germline, CDR1 SGHTA and CDR2 FQGTGA. Trimming took off 2 bases at V and 3 bases at J, with 9 bases between the two ends. The CDR3 DNA follows: TGTGCCAGCAGCTTATCATCGAGAACAGATACGCAGTATTTT. This encodes CASSLSSRTDTQYF. The full variable domain, its missing parts supplied by reference TRBV7-3 and TRBJ2-3, is GAGVSQTPSNKVTEKGKYVELRCDPISGHTALYWYRQSLGQGPEFLIYFQGTGAADDSGLPNDRFFAVRPEGSVSTLKIQRTERGDSAVYLCASSLSSRTDTQYFGPGTRLTVL.

The chain combines TRBV2 with TRBJ1-5; possibly TRBD1 for D (5 bases). The V end lost 7 bases, the J end lost 2 bases, and 12 bases lay between the germline ends. CDR1 is SNHLY and CDR2 is FYNNEI in the germline V gene. The CDR3 loop spans 14 amino acids. The CDR3 is CASTRDGGNQPQHF. Written as DNA, the CDR3 is TGTGCCAGCACCCGGGACGGTGGCAATCAGCCCCAGCATTTT.

As concerns this clone: Other DNA sequences in this specimen translate into the identical CDR3. This chain uses TRBV9 with TRBJ1-2, with TRBD1 matching 8 bases. Germline V gives CDR1 SGDLS, CDR2 YYNGEE. Losses at the gene ends were 0 bases for V and 2 bases for J; bases not matched to a gene: 0. The CDR3 has 14 amino acids. CDR3 loop: CASSVGTGNYGYTF. The CDR3 DNA reads TGTGCCAGCAGCGTAGGGACAGGGAACTATGGCTACACCTTC.

Comments on this clone: This sample also contains other DNA sequences that code for the same CDR3. The chain couples TRBV5-1 to TRBJ1-3; maybe TRBD1 (5 bases). CDR1 and CDR2 from the germline V gene are SGHRS and YFSETQ. V was trimmed by 0 bases and J by 3 bases, leaving 7 bases between them. The CDR3 totals 14 residues. For the CDR3, the DNA is TGCGCCAGCAGCTTGGCAGGGTATGGAAACACCATATATTTT. Its protein product is CASSLAGYGNTIYF.

The chain recombines TRBV24-1 with TRBJ2-3; D unresolved. V was cut by 4 bases and J by 5 bases, with 9 bases left in between. Germline-derived CDR1 and CDR2 are KGHDR and SFDVKD. This CDR3 comprises 13 residues. The CDR3 region is CATSEYPGDTQYF. The CDR3, as DNA: TGTGCCACCAGTGAATACCCGGGAGATACGCAGTATTTT.

The chain joins TRBV11-1 to TRBJ1-4; D is unclear. Germline CDR1 reads SGHAT; CDR2 reads FQDESV (reference sequence). This CDR3 comprises 15 residues. V was pared by 4 bases and J by 0 bases, with 9 bases between. CDR3: CASSSPAATNEKLFF. The CDR3 region has the DNA TGTGCCAGCAGCTCCCCCGCGGCAACTAATGAAAAACTGTTTTTT.

This chain uses TRBV7-9 with TRBJ2-7; TRBD1 or TRBD2 may be the D gene (6 bases each). V was trimmed by 5 bases and J by 3 bases, leaving 14 bases between them. In germline, CDR1 is SEHNR, CDR2 FQNEAQ (reference sequence). The CDR3 spans 14 residues. CDR3 loop: CASSPGGRGYEQYF. The CDR3 DNA follows: TGTGCCAGCAGCCCCGGGGGCAGGGGCTACGAGCAGTACTTC. The full variable domain, rest sourced from reference TRBV7-9 and TRBJ2-7, is DTGVSQNPRHKITKRGQNVTFRCDPISEHNRLYWYRQTLGQGPEFLTYFQNEAQLEKSRLLSDRFSAERPKGSFSTLEIQRTEQGDSAMYLCASSPGGRGYEQYFGPGTRLTVT.

This clone was picked up a small number of times. The chain recombines TRBV24-1 with TRBJ1-1; D might be TRBD1 (5 bases). The CDR3 runs 13 residues. Trimming shortened V by 8 bases and J by 1 base, and 10 bases separated the two germline ends. Germline V gene lookup returns CDR1 KGHDR and CDR2 SFDVKD. This CDR3 is CATTRGENTEAFF. In DNA, the CDR3 is TGTGCCACCACTCGGGGCGAGAACACTGAAGCTTTCTTT.

The chain is built from TRBV3-1 (or the pseudogene TRBV3-2) and TRBJ2-3; D is ambiguous. Germline V gene lookup returns CDR1 LGHDT and CDR2 YNNKEL (reference sequence). This CDR3 contains 12 residues. Between the trimmed V and J ends, which lost 3 bases and 6 bases, there was a span of 7 bases. The CDR3 nucleotides read TGTGCCAGCAGCCAGGCCCGGGATACGCAGTATTTT. It encodes CASSQARDTQYF.